This TCR beta chain appears in the sequencing data of a study of blood T cell repertoires in COVID-19. The assay was immunoSEQ multiplex PCR, and TCRdb's table has in-frame clones only and misses some. The table includes under 95,000 clones, around 90% detected once. This clone was counted a few times. This CDR3 is built from 14 residues. Trimming took off 3 bases at V and 2 bases at J, with 8 bases between the two ends. CDR1 is MNHEY and CDR2 is SMNVEV in the germline V gene (reference sequence). This chain links TRBV27 with TRBJ1-5; D unresolved. This TCR was sampled from a woman aged 80 or older with acute or convalescent COVID-19. Sequenced material: peripheral blood. CDR3 region: CASSLRVGNQPQHF. The CDR3 DNA sequence: TGTGCCAGCAGTTTGAGGGTGGGCAATCAGCCCCAGCATTTT.